The source of this T cell receptor beta chain is a study of blood T cells in healthy people across ages. The junction had 7 bases not matched to a gene; V was cut back by 2 bases and J by 7 bases. The CDR3 runs to 15 residues. CDR1 is LGHNA, CDR2 YNFKEQ, per germline. The study drew donors from healthy Caucasian individuals in Russia aged roughly 6 to 100. Per-sample PBMC isolation yielded at least 6.5 million cells. PCR was performed a second time for roughly 7 to 11 cycles using a sample-barcoded 5' primer and a J-beta primer mix. TCRdb re-called the 5' RACE reads with MiXCR, one entry per CDR3 protein. The table includes 1,500,000 or so distinct CDR3 sequences, around 40% detected once.

This chain uses TRBV4-2 with TRBJ1-5; 8 nucleotides agree with TRBD1. The clonotype comes from a woman aged 18-35 years in good health. The source material was blood. The CDR3 DNA follows: TGTGCCAGCAGCCAAAATCCAGGGGGCGGACAGCCCCAGCATTTT. As protein: CASSQNPGGGQPQHF.